These 30 T cell receptor beta chains were all obtained from the same sample, sequenced in a study of T cells after yellow fever vaccination. Using its own MiXCR run on the 5' RACE reads, TCRdb lists one record per CDR3 protein. The data show roughly 150,000 distinct CDR3 sequences, 5% to 8% seen once. The input for sequencing was CD4+ T cells sorted from PBMCs, taken 10 days after the yellow fever booster vaccination. The receptors come from a man between 25 and 39 years old who received the YFV17D yellow fever vaccine.

This clonotype was recorded a few times. The rearrangement links TRBV20-1 to TRBJ1-4, with a weak D call TRBD1 (5 bases). The length of the CDR3 is 12 residues. CDR1 is DFQATT, CDR2 SNEGSKA, per germline (reference sequence). The V end was cut by 4 bases, the J end by 7 bases, with 10 bases between. Here the CDR3 reads CSAKNRPEKLFF. The DNA for the CDR3 is TGCAGTGCTAAGAACAGGCCTGAAAAACTGTTTTTT.

This clonotype was seen a few times. This chain links TRBV7-9 with TRBJ2-2; a weak D match, TRBD2 (5 bases). Trimming pared 3 bases from V and 4 bases from J, leaving 6 bases between. CDR1 and CDR2 from the germline V gene are SEHNR and FQNEAQ (reference sequence). CDR3 length: 13 amino acids. The CDR3 DNA sequence: TGTGCCAGCAGCTTTACTAGCACCGGGGAGCTGTTTTTT. Translated, it gives CASSFTSTGELFF.

This clonotype was seen at least ten times. This sequence joins TRBV7-2 and TRBJ2-3; possible D gene TRBD2, 5 bases. There are 15 residues in the CDR3. V lost 5 bases to trimming and J lost 2 bases, with 14 bases between them. CDR1 SGHTA and CDR2 FQGNSA come from the germline V gene. CDR3 protein: CASSEGLGATDTQYF. CDR3 bases: TGTGCCAGCAGCGAGGGTCTGGGCGCCACAGATACGCAGTATTTT.

At least ten counts were recorded for this clonotype. This sequence joins TRBV7-2 and TRBJ2-2, with 8 bases identical to TRBD1. V gave up 10 bases and J gave up 6 bases; unmatched junction bases: 19. Germline CDR1 and CDR2: SGHTA and FQGNSA. The CDR3 runs 17 residues. DNA of the CDR3: TGTGCCACTACGTCCCAGGGGGCGGGAAGCGGGCCCGGGGAGCTGTTTTTT. The encoded protein is CATTSQGAGSGPGELFF.

A remark on this clonotype: A much larger clone lies one base from this, so it may be a read error. The V call is TRBV19, the J call TRBJ2-3; possibly TRBD2 for D (6 bases). Germline V gene data show CDR1 as LNHDA and CDR2 as SQIVND (reference sequence). The V and J ends lost 3 bases and 5 bases respectively, with 12 bases between them. The CDR3 consists of 14 residues. This CDR3 is CASSIVGGRDTQYF. In DNA form, the CDR3 reads TGTGCCAGTAGTATTGTGGGAGGCAGAGATACGCAGTATTTT.

This clonotype has ten or more counts. V and J are TRBV20-1 and TRBJ2-1; TRBD1 might be the D (6 bases). V lost 0 bases and J lost 14, with 11 bases in between. CDR1 is DFQATT and CDR2 is SNEGSKA in the germline V gene (reference sequence). CDR3 length equals 11 residues. The CDR3 reads CSARDSRTEFF. The CDR3, as DNA: TGCAGTGCTAGAGATTCTAGGACAGAGTTCTTC.

This clonotype was recorded at least ten times. This chain uses TRBV19 with TRBJ2-6, with D tentatively TRBD1 or TRBD2 (5 bases each). V was clipped by 6 bases and J by 0 bases, with 21 bases between them. CDR3 length: 19 amino acids. CDR1 and CDR2 from the germline V gene are LNHDA and SQIVND (reference sequence). In DNA, the CDR3 is TGTGCCAGTAGCAATTGGGGACGCAGGCGTAGCTCTGGGGCCAACGTCCTGACTTTC. Translating it yields CASSNWGRRRSSGANVLTF.

This clonotype occurred many times. The chain has TRBV29-1 and TRBJ2-3; 9 nucleotides line up with TRBD1. CDR3 length: 14 residues. Losses at the gene ends were 4 bases for V and 3 bases for J; bases not matched to a gene: 5. Germline assignment: CDR1 SQVTM and CDR2 ANQGSEA. CDR3: CSVARTGVTDTQYF. The CDR3 DNA reads as TGCAGCGTTGCTCGGACAGGGGTGACAGATACGCAGTATTTT.

Many counts were recorded for this clonotype. The chain employs TRBV7-2 and TRBJ2-5; the match to TRBD1 covers 7 bases. Losses at the gene ends were 5 bases for V and 0 bases for J; bases not matched to a gene: 3. The CDR3 consists of 14 residues. Germline V CDR1 and CDR2: SGHTA, FQGNSA. The CDR3 region has the DNA TGTGCCAGCAGCCCGGGACAGTACCAAGAGACCCAGTACTTC. This translates into CASSPGQYQETQYF.

This clonotype showed up many times. The rearrangement uses TRBV6-5 and TRBJ1-3, with TRBD1 matching over 11 bases. Per germline, CDR1 MNHEY and CDR2 SVGAGI. Trimming at V came to 6 bases and at J to 0 bases, leaving 4 bases not matched to a gene. The CDR3 contains 16 residues. The CDR3 nucleotides read TGTGCCAGCAGCTCCGGGACAGGGGGCTCTGGAAACACCATATATTTT. Its protein is CASSSGTGGSGNTIYF.

This clonotype was counted ten times or more. The gene calls are TRBV23-1 and TRBJ2-3; D gene ambiguous. TRBV23-1 is classed as an ORF, of uncertain function. CDR3 length equals 13 residues. Trimming shortened V by 0 bases and J by 6 bases, and 7 bases separated the two germline ends. CDR3 nucleotide sequence: TGCGCCAGCAGTCAATCAGGGCCGGATACGCAGTATTTT. It specifies CASSQSGPDTQYF.

This clonotype was detected ten times or more. The chain uses TRBV6-5 and TRBJ2-1, with 11 bases identical to TRBD2. Germline V gene data show CDR1 as MNHEY and CDR2 as SVGAGI. The trim removed 5 bases at V and 10 bases at J, leaving 4 bases unmatched. The CDR3 runs to 13 residues. CDR3 DNA: TGTGCCAGCAGTCACCCTAGCGGGAGGGAGCAGTTCTTC. It yields the protein CASSHPSGREQFF.

The chain combines TRBV29-1 with TRBJ2-1; perhaps D is TRBD1 or TRBD2 (5 bases each). The V gene lost 4 bases and the J gene lost 4 bases, with 14 bases spanning the gap. The CDR3 is 14 residues long. Looked up from germline, CDR1 is SQVTM and CDR2 is ANQGSEA. In DNA, the CDR3 is TGCAGCGTTGGAGGGGCTGAAAAATACAATGAGCAGTTCTTC. Translating it yields CSVGGAEKYNEQFF.

The V and J genes are TRBV11-2 and TRBJ2-5, with D perhaps TRBD1 (5 bases). From germline, CDR1 is SGHAT and CDR2 FQNNGV. The CDR3 extends over 15 amino acids. Between the trimmed V and J ends, which lost 1 base and 2 bases, there was a span of 11 bases. CDR3 in DNA: TGTGCCAGCAGCTTAGGGACACCCGATCAAGAGACCCAGTACTTC. It specifies CASSLGTPDQETQYF. Together with reference TRBV11-2 and TRBJ2-5, the CDR3 gives the full variable domain: EAGVAQSPRYKIIEKRQSVAFWCNPISGHATLYWYQQILGQGPKLLIQFQNNGVVDDSQLPKDRFSAERLKGVDSTLKIQPAKLEDSAVYLCASSLGTPDQETQYFGPGTRLLVL.

The V and J genes are TRBV5-1 and TRBJ2-1, with unresolved D. CDR3 size: 15 residues. Germline lookup yields CDR1 SGHRS and CDR2 YFSETQ. Deletions cut 0 bases from V and 5 bases from J, with 12 bases between. The CDR3 DNA reads as TGCGCCAGCAGCTTGGACGAGCCTACCGACAATGAGCAGTTCTTC. This sequence encodes CASSLDEPTDNEQFF.

V is TRBV19 and J is TRBJ1-2, with 11 bases identical to TRBD1. The junction had 5 bases not matched to a gene; V was cut back by 7 bases and J by 4 bases. Germline V gene data show CDR1 as LNHDA and CDR2 as SQIVND (reference sequence). This CDR3 region has 14 residues. The DNA for the CDR3 is TGTGCCAGTAACCCCGGGACAGGGGGCTATGGCTACACCTTC. It translates to CASNPGTGGYGYTF. Using reference TRBV19 and TRBJ1-2 for the parts outside the CDR3, the full variable domain is DGGITQSPKYLFRKEGQNVTLSCEQNLNHDAMYWYRQDPGQGLRLIYYSQIVNDFQKGDIAEGYSVSREKKESFPLTVTSAQKNPTAFYLCASNPGTGGYGYTFGSGTRLTVV.

V gene TRBV2 combines with J gene TRBJ1-2; 7 bases match TRBD1. Germline assignment: CDR1 SNHLY and CDR2 FYNNEI. This CDR3 is 13 amino acids long. V gave up 8 bases and J gave up 7 bases; unmatched junction bases: 10. DNA for the CDR3: TGTGCCAGCCCCGACAGGGCGCGGAGTGGCTACACCTTC. Protein: CASPDRARSGYTF.

This clonotype was seen a few times. The V call is TRBV19, the J call TRBJ1-2, with D perhaps matching TRBD1 (5 bases). Trimming removed 5 bases from V and 2 bases from J, with 12 bases in between. This CDR3 is 14 amino acids long. Germline values: CDR1 LNHDA, CDR2 SQIVND (reference sequence). The CDR3 nucleotides are TGTGCCAGTAGTTTCACAGGCCACAACTATGGCTACACCTTC. This encodes CASSFTGHNYGYTF. Complete variable domain (other parts from reference TRBV19 and TRBJ1-2): DGGITQSPKYLFRKEGQNVTLSCEQNLNHDAMYWYRQDPGQGLRLIYYSQIVNDFQKGDIAEGYSVSREKKESFPLTVTSAQKNPTAFYLCASSFTGHNYGYTFGSGTRLTVV.

Turning to this clonotype: A clone one base away is much larger, so this may be a read error. The gene calls are TRBV7-9 and TRBJ2-3; 12 bases match TRBD2. Germline lookup yields CDR1 SEHNR and CDR2 FQNEAQ (reference sequence). The CDR3 loop spans 16 amino acids. The CDR3 DNA reads as TGTGGCAGCAGCTTAGCCGGGACTAGCGGGACAGATACGCAGTATTTT. Protein sequence: CGSSLAGTSGTDTQYF.

This clonotype was seen a few times. This chain connects TRBV2 to TRBJ1-1; TRBD1 agrees at 7 bases. Germline values: CDR1 SNHLY, CDR2 FYNNEI. The V and J ends lost 3 bases and 6 bases, in that order; junction bases with no gene match: 10. The length of the CDR3 is 15 residues. Here the CDR3 reads CASSERGQSSPEAFF. The DNA of the CDR3 is TGTGCCAGCAGTGAGAGGGGGCAGTCTTCCCCTGAAGCTTTCTTT.

This clonotype was detected ten times or more. The V call is TRBV4-3, the J call TRBJ2-7, with TRBD1 matching over 8 bases. The CDR3 length is 15 residues. The J segment lost 4 bases and the V segment lost 2 bases, leaving 7 bases of the junction unmatched. Germline V gives CDR1 LGHNA, CDR2 YSLEER. CDR3 coding DNA: TGCGCCAGCAGCCAACGGCGCAGGGGGCCTTACGAGCAGTACTTC. It is translated as CASSQRRRGPYEQYF.

This clonotype was recorded many times. The rearrangement uses TRBV25-1 and TRBJ2-2; D is ambiguous. CDR1 is MGHDK and CDR2 is SYGVNS in the germline V gene. This CDR3 has 15 residues. The V gene lost 1 base and the J gene lost 5 bases, with 11 bases spanning the gap. CDR3 DNA: TGTGCCAGCAGTGAATCCCTCTTCCAAACCGGGGAGCTGTTTTTT. Protein product: CASSESLFQTGELFF.

This clonotype appeared many times. J is TRBJ2-1 and V is TRBV5-5, with 9 nucleotides matching TRBD1. Per germline, CDR1 SGHKS and CDR2 YYEKEE (reference sequence). V lost 2 bases and J lost 6; bases outside the gene matches: 6. The CDR3 is 15 amino acids. The CDR3 nucleotides are TGTGCCAGCAGCTTCCACGGGACAGGGCGCAATGAGCAGTTCTTC. As protein: CASSFHGTGRNEQFF.

This chain joins TRBV6-2 or TRBV6-3 and TRBJ2-1, with 10 positions matching TRBD2. Trimming at V came to 7 bases and at J to 4 bases, leaving 13 bases not matched to a gene. Looked up from germline, CDR1 is MNHEY and CDR2 is SVGEGT. The CDR3 has 17 amino acids. CDR3 in DNA: TGTGCCAGCAACAAGGTGGCTAGCGGGAGTCGGTACAATGAGCAGTTCTTC. Amino acid sequence: CASNKVASGSRYNEQFF.

This clonotype showed up many times. The chain joins TRBV20-1 to TRBJ2-3; 9 bases fit TRBD2. Germline loops: CDR1 DFQATT, CDR2 SNEGSKA (reference sequence). The CDR3 contains 14 residues. V shed 5 bases and J 6 bases; nucleotides not matched to a gene: 9. The CDR3 spells CSAGDSGSGDTQYF. In nucleotides, the CDR3 is TGCAGTGCTGGGGATAGCGGGAGTGGTGATACGCAGTATTTT.

This clonotype came up many times. The CDR3 region is CASSPAGFSYNEQFF. The CDR3 region has the DNA TGTGCCAGCAGCCCGGCTGGTTTCTCCTACAATGAGCAGTTCTTC. The chain carries TRBV5-6 and TRBJ2-1; D is ambiguous. The CDR3 is 15 amino acids. The V gene lost 4 bases and the J gene lost 0 bases, with 11 bases spanning the gap. In germline, CDR1 is SGHDT, CDR2 YYEEEE.

This clonotype was found many times. The chain has TRBV7-9 and TRBJ2-1; D is uncertain. This CDR3 has 8 amino acids. The germline V gene has CDR1 SEHNR and CDR2 FQNEAQ (reference sequence). V dropped 3 bases and J dropped 15 bases, with 3 bases sitting between them. In DNA, the CDR3 is TGTGCCAGCAGCTTGGGGTTCTTC. Translated, it gives CASSLGFF.

This clonotype has a count of ten or more. The chain is built from TRBV5-1 and TRBJ2-1; D is possibly TRBD1 or TRBD2 (5 bases each). The CDR3 spans 15 residues. CDR1 is SGHRS and CDR2 is YFSETQ in the germline V gene. V was cut by 7 bases and J by 10 bases, with 24 bases left in between. The chain's CDR3 is CASRLRDGSLEEQFF. The CDR3 nucleotides are TGCGCCAGCCGTTTAAGGGACGGGTCCCTCGAGGAGCAGTTCTTC.

This clonotype was found many times. The chain is built from TRBV7-2 and TRBJ2-6, with no clear D. V was cut by 6 bases and J by 6 bases, with 9 bases left in between. The CDR3 has 13 residues. Germline V gene sequence: CDR1 SGHTA, CDR2 FQGNSA. The CDR3 region is CASRVGEANVLTF. DNA of the CDR3: TGTGCCAGCAGAGTAGGTGAGGCCAACGTCCTGACTTTC.

In its sample, this clonotype was seen many times. V and J are TRBV27 and TRBJ2-5; the match to TRBD1 covers 10 bases. Germline loops: CDR1 MNHEY, CDR2 SMNVEV (reference sequence). The CDR3 is 16 amino acids. With V trimmed by 6 bases and J by 2 bases, 9 bases remained unmatched. The CDR3 DNA sequence: TGTGCCAGCAGACAGGCCGGGACAGGGGTTCAAGAGACCCAGTACTTC. Its translation: CASRQAGTGVQETQYF.